The next 10 T cell receptor beta chains were all read from a single sample in a study of blood T cell repertoires in COVID-19. Clones were read by immunoSEQ multiplex PCR, and TCRdb kept only the in-frame ones, dropping some. The data show around 450,000 clones, less than 95% seen once. The sequenced material came from PBMCs or T cells enriched from blood (not recorded which). These receptors were taken from a man between 18 and 29 years old who had recovered from COVID-19.

This CDR3 is CASSPGARNEQYF. CDR3 in DNA: TGTGCCAGCAGCCCAGGGGCGAGAAACGAGCAGTACTTC. The chain recombines TRBV7-6 with TRBJ2-7; D may be TRBD1 (6 bases). Trimming stripped 5 bases from V and 5 bases from J, with 13 bases between. This CDR3 spans 13 amino acids. Germline V gene sequence: CDR1 SGHVS, CDR2 FNYEAQ.

The rearrangement links TRBV29-1 to TRBJ1-1; D not resolved. The CDR3 is 10 residues long. In germline, CDR1 is SQVTM, CDR2 ANQGSEA. Trimming stripped 4 bases from V and 7 bases from J, with 7 bases between. The CDR3 is CSVVLREAFF. For the CDR3, the DNA is TGCAGCGTTGTCCTGCGTGAAGCTTTCTTT.

This clone has just one count. This chain joins TRBV3-1 (or the pseudogene TRBV3-2) and TRBJ2-1, with 9 bases fitting TRBD2. The CDR3 is 14 amino acids. Per germline, CDR1 LGHDT and CDR2 YNNKEL (reference sequence). The trim removed 5 bases at V and 7 bases at J, leaving 6 bases unmatched. The CDR3 DNA reads TGTGCCAGCAGCAGTTCTAGCGGGGAGAATGAGCAGTTCTTC. Translation: CASSSSSGENEQFF.

CDR3 loop: CASRPGLSYNEQFF. CDR3 DNA: TGTGCCAGCAGGCCCGGACTGTCCTACAATGAGCAGTTCTTC. V is TRBV6-6 and J is TRBJ2-1, with TRBD2 as a possible D gene (5 bases). This CDR3 contains 14 residues. V dropped 6 bases and J dropped 1 base, with 10 bases sitting between them. Germline CDR1 MNHNY, CDR2 SVGAGI (reference sequence).

This sequence joins TRBV5-4 and TRBJ2-3; the match to TRBD2 covers 7 bases. The junction had 7 bases not matched to a gene; V was cut back by 4 bases and J by 2 bases. This CDR3 has 15 residues. The germline V gene encodes CDR1 SGHNT and CDR2 YYREEE (reference sequence). The CDR3 sequence: CASSQDRGVTDTQYF. The CDR3 DNA reads TGTGCCAGCAGCCAAGACCGGGGGGTCACAGATACGCAGTATTTT.

V gene TRBV7-9 combines with J gene TRBJ1-6; 7 bases fit TRBD1. The CDR3 is made up of 15 amino acids. Germline V gene sequence: CDR1 SEHNR, CDR2 FQNEAQ (reference sequence). The V segment lost 5 bases and the J segment 7 bases; nucleotides outside the gene matches: 8. CDR3 loop: CASSKTGTENSPLHF. The CDR3 region has the DNA TGTGCCAGCAGCAAAACCGGGACAGAAAATTCACCCCTCCACTTT.

The table lists this clone with a count of one. The chain uses TRBV3-1 (or the pseudogene TRBV3-2) and TRBJ1-2, with a weak D call TRBD1 (6 bases). The CDR3 length is 14 residues. Between the trimmed V and J ends, which lost 0 bases and 6 bases, there was a span of 11 bases. The V gene's germline CDR1 is LGHDT and CDR2 YNNKEL (reference sequence). CDR3 sequence: CASSQDVTGNGYTF. The CDR3 DNA sequence: TGTGCCAGCAGCCAAGATGTAACAGGGAATGGCTACACCTTC.

The V gene is TRBV28, the J gene TRBJ2-7; D is unclear. The germline CDR1 and CDR2 sequences are MDHEN and SYDVKM. The CDR3 sequence is 12 residues long. V lost 7 bases to trimming and J lost 2 bases, with 9 bases between them. The CDR3 bases are TGTGCCAGCAAGGAGACGGCCTACGAGCAGTACTTC. Its translation is CASKETAYEQYF.

This chain links TRBV28 with TRBJ1-2; D is undetermined. The CDR3 extends over 16 amino acids. CDR1 and CDR2 (germline): MDHEN, SYDVKM. Deletions cut 2 bases from V and 0 bases from J, with 13 bases between. CDR3 sequence reads: CASSLVVAGTNYGYTF. CDR3 coding DNA: TGTGCCAGCAGTTTAGTGGTGGCAGGAACTAACTATGGCTACACCTTC.

In this sample, this clone turned up once. The rearrangement joins TRBV6-5 to TRBJ2-7; D not certain. V was trimmed by 4 bases and J by 3 bases, leaving 4 bases between them. The CDR3 totals 11 residues. Germline V lookup: CDR1 MNHEY, CDR2 SVGAGI. DNA of the CDR3: TGTGCCAGCAGTTCTCTCTACGAGCAGTACTTC. Translated, it gives CASSSLYEQYF.